A single sample gave rise to the 25 T cell receptor beta chains below, sequenced in a study of OX40 agonist ivuxolimab in advanced cancers. Profiled with immunoSEQ multiplex PCR; TCRdb holds only in-frame clones, not every one. Counted here are tens of thousands of clones, around 93% occurring once; the ten biggest clones make up 33%. Sample: CD4+ or CD8+ T cells sorted from blood, taken in a trial of the OX40 agonist ivuxolimab. The receptors originated from an adult with an advanced solid tumor such as melanoma, head and neck, liver or kidney cancer.

The V and J genes are TRBV28 and TRBJ2-2; the match to TRBD2 covers 10 bases. This CDR3 spans 17 amino acids. Looked up from germline, CDR1 is MDHEN and CDR2 is SYDVKM. After removal of 3 bases from V and 0 bases from J, the junction contained 4 bases not matched to a gene. The CDR3 protein is CASSLAGLAANTGELFF. CDR3 sequence (DNA): TGTGCCAGCAGTTTGGCCGGACTAGCGGCGAACACCGGGGAGCTGTTTTTT.

The chain combines TRBV6-1 with TRBJ2-7; 11 bases map to TRBD2. The V gene end was trimmed by 1 base and the J gene end by 4 bases; junction bases not matched to a gene: 6. The CDR3 spans 16 residues. Per germline, CDR1 MNHNS and CDR2 SASEGT. The CDR3 region has the DNA TGTGCCAGCAGTGAAGTGGCTAGCGGGAGGCCATACGAGCAGTACTTC. It is translated as CASSEVASGRPYEQYF.

The chain combines TRBV28 with TRBJ1-1; maybe TRBD1 (6 bases). The ends were cut back, 1 base at V and 4 bases at J, with 16 bases in the middle. Germline CDR1 and CDR2: MDHEN and SYDVKM. CDR3 size: 16 residues. This chain's CDR3 is CASSLYFGGPGTEAFF. In DNA, the CDR3 is TGTGCCAGCAGTTTATACTTTGGGGGGCCCGGCACTGAAGCTTTCTTT.

V and J are TRBV5-6 and TRBJ2-2; either TRBD1 or TRBD2 may fit D (6 bases each). V was clipped by 3 bases and J by 7 bases, with 25 bases between them. CDR1 is SGHDT, CDR2 YYEEEE, per germline. The CDR3 runs 18 residues. CDR3 sequence: CASSSEPVTGYSGGELFF. The CDR3 nucleotides are TGTGCCAGCAGCTCGGAGCCGGTGACAGGCTATAGCGGCGGGGAGCTGTTTTTT.

The rearrangement joins TRBV6-5 to TRBJ2-1; 7 nucleotides agree with TRBD1. The CDR3 contains 14 residues. From germline, CDR1 is MNHEY and CDR2 SVGAGI. The V and J ends lost 5 bases and 4 bases, in that order; junction bases with no gene match: 5. This chain's CDR3 is CASSNPGQYNEQFF. The CDR3 bases are TGTGCCAGCAGTAATCCGGGACAGTACAATGAGCAGTTCTTC.

The V gene is TRBV6-5, the J gene TRBJ2-1; the match to TRBD2 covers 9 bases. V was clipped by 0 bases and J by 4 bases; unmatched bases: 4. CDR1 MNHEY and CDR2 SVGAGI come from the germline V gene. The length of the CDR3 is 16 residues. CDR3 in DNA: TGTGCCAGCAGTTACTCGACTAGCGGCCTATACAATGAGCAGTTCTTC. It is translated as CASSYSTSGLYNEQFF.

This clone showed up just a few times. The rearrangement joins TRBV7-9 to TRBJ2-7, with TRBD2 identical over 10 bases. The CDR3 consists of 16 residues. Per the germline V gene, CDR1 is SEHNR and CDR2 is FQNEAQ (reference sequence). V trimming: 3 bases; J trimming: 2 bases; junction bases outside the gene matches: 7. The DNA for the CDR3 is TGTGCCAGCAGCTTCCTCCTAGCGGGAGCCCCCTACGAGCAGTACTTC. It yields the protein CASSFLLAGAPYEQYF. Full variable domain (rest looked up from reference TRBV7-9 and TRBJ2-7): DTGVSQNPRHKITKRGQNVTFRCDPISEHNRLYWYRQTLGQGPEFLTYFQNEAQLEKSRLLSDRFSAERPKGSFSTLEIQRTEQGDSAMYLCASSFLLAGAPYEQYFGPGTRLTVT.

V usage is TRBV5-8 and J usage is TRBJ2-7, with D maybe TRBD1 (8 bases). CDR1 is SGHTS and CDR2 is YDEGEE in the germline V gene. V was shortened by 0 bases and J by 5 bases, with 12 bases between the two germline ends. CDR3 size: 14 residues. The CDR3 region has the DNA TGTGCCAGCAGCTTGGGACAGGGGAGGGACGAGCAGTACTTC. Protein: CASSLGQGRDEQYF.

This chain joins TRBV10-3 and TRBJ1-1; D unresolved. Germline CDR1 reads ENHRY; CDR2 reads SYGVKD. Trimming left V 6 bases short and J 1 base short, with 15 bases between. The CDR3 has 15 amino acids. CDR3 sequence reads: CAIRGLEVGNTEAFF. DNA of the CDR3: TGTGCCATCAGGGGCCTCGAGGTGGGGAACACTGAAGCTTTCTTT.

This chain links TRBV11-2 with TRBJ2-2; D remains unclear. CDR3 size: 15 residues. Trimming stripped 1 base from V and 3 bases from J, with 9 bases between. Germline V gene data show CDR1 as SGHAT and CDR2 as FQNNGV. The CDR3 DNA is TGTGCCAGCAGCTTAGGGCCAGGATACACCGGGGAGCTGTTTTTT. Translating it yields CASSLGPGYTGELFF.

The chain recombines TRBV4-3 with TRBJ2-7; D remains unclear. V dropped 0 bases and J dropped 2 bases, with 14 bases sitting between them. This CDR3 is built from 16 residues. Germline V gene sequence: CDR1 LGHNA, CDR2 YSLEER. This CDR3 is CASSQDSGRPTYEQYF. The CDR3, as DNA: TGCGCCAGCAGCCAAGATTCTGGCCGGCCTACCTACGAGCAGTACTTC.

The chain uses TRBV15 and TRBJ2-2; D uncertain. The CDR3 consists of 13 residues. Between the trimmed V and J ends, which lost 10 bases and 1 base, there was a span of 10 bases. Germline assignment: CDR1 LNHNV and CDR2 YYDKDF (reference sequence). For the CDR3, the DNA is TGTGCCATTGGCACAGTGAACACCGGGGAGCTGTTTTTT. Encoded protein: CAIGTVNTGELFF.

The chain links TRBV9 to TRBJ2-5; 7 bases are shared with TRBD2. Germline V gives CDR1 SGDLS, CDR2 YYNGEE. The CDR3 contains 15 residues. With V trimmed by 1 base and J by 5 bases, 8 bases remained unmatched. The CDR3, as DNA: TGTGCCAGCAGCGTAAGCGGCGGGAGTGCGGAGACCCAGTACTTC. This codes for CASSVSGGSAETQYF.

The CDR3 protein is CASSLAVGGRAFF. In DNA form, the CDR3 reads TGTGCCAGCAGCTTAGCGGTAGGGGGGAGGGCTTTCTTT. The chain has TRBV7-8 and TRBJ1-1, with a tentative D call TRBD1 (6 bases). Germline V gene sequence: CDR1 SGHVS, CDR2 FQNEAQ. Trimming shortened V by 0 bases and J by 11 bases, and 13 bases separated the two germline ends. This CDR3 has 13 amino acids.

The CDR3 nucleotides are TGTGCCAGCCGGGACAGGACATACACCGGGGAGCTGTTTTTT. It yields the protein CASRDRTYTGELFF. This chain links TRBV19 with TRBJ2-2, with TRBD1 matching over 8 bases. The germline gives CDR1 LNHDA, CDR2 SQIVND (reference sequence). The CDR3 has 14 residues. V lost 9 bases, J lost 3 bases, and 6 bases stayed unmatched. The full variable domain, its missing parts supplied by reference TRBV19 and TRBJ2-2, is DGGITQSPKYLFRKEGQNVTLSCEQNLNHDAMYWYRQDPGQGLRLIYYSQIVNDFQKGDIAEGYSVSREKKESFPLTVTSAQKNPTAFYLCASRDRTYTGELFFGEGSRLTVL.

CDR3: CSAGTLWGFF. The CDR3 nucleotides are TGCAGTGCTGGGACCCTTTGGGGGTTCTTC. The V gene is TRBV20-1, the J gene TRBJ2-1, with D possibly called TRBD1 or TRBD2 (5 bases each). The CDR3 loop spans 10 amino acids. Germline V gene lookup returns CDR1 DFQATT and CDR2 SNEGSKA (reference sequence). The V end lost 5 bases, the J end lost 15 bases, and 14 bases lay between the germline ends.

The chain has TRBV28 and TRBJ2-1, with a weak D call TRBD2 (5 bases). The germline V and J ends were trimmed by 6 bases and 0 bases, with 9 bases remaining between them. This CDR3 is built from 14 residues. Per the germline V gene, CDR1 is MDHEN and CDR2 is SYDVKM. The CDR3 sequence: CASRRVSSYNEQFF. The CDR3 coding sequence is TGTGCCAGCAGGAGGGTTAGCTCCTACAATGAGCAGTTCTTC.

CDR3 loop: CASSIQYSNTGELFF. Written as DNA, the CDR3 is TGTGCCAGTAGTATCCAATATTCGAACACCGGGGAGCTGTTTTTT. The chain carries TRBV19 and TRBJ2-2; no firm D call. The germline V and J ends were trimmed by 3 bases and 0 bases, with 8 bases remaining between them. Germline lookup yields CDR1 LNHDA and CDR2 SQIVND (reference sequence). The CDR3 contains 15 residues.

This clone was observed many times. The V and J genes are TRBV27 and TRBJ2-2; 8 bases agree with TRBD2. This CDR3 comprises 16 residues. V lost 7 bases to trimming and J lost 3 bases; unmatched junction nucleotides: 10. Germline lookup yields CDR1 MNHEY and CDR2 SMNVEV (reference sequence). CDR3 nucleotide sequence: TGTGCCAGCATTGAGAGCGGGAGAGTCCACACCGGGGAGCTGTTTTTT. It is translated as CASIESGRVHTGELFF.

The chain recombines TRBV2 with TRBJ2-2; 7 bases map to TRBD2. The CDR3 sequence is 17 residues long. Germline CDR1 is SNHLY and CDR2 is FYNNEI. With 6 bases clipped from V and 0 bases from J, the junction kept 10 bases outside the gene matches. The CDR3 spells CASSDPGGTANTGELFF. The CDR3 DNA reads TGTGCCAGCAGCGACCCCGGGGGGACCGCGAACACCGGGGAGCTGTTTTTT.

This chain joins TRBV27 and TRBJ2-2; 9 positions match TRBD1. Germline CDR1 MNHEY, CDR2 SMNVEV (reference sequence). V trimming: 5 bases; J trimming: 3 bases; junction bases outside the gene matches: 7. The CDR3 is made up of 16 amino acids. The CDR3 DNA sequence: TGTGCCAGCAGTCCCTGGACAGGGGTGGACACCGGGGAGCTGTTTTTT. As protein: CASSPWTGVDTGELFF.

This clone has a single count. V usage is TRBV28 and J usage is TRBJ2-6; tentative D call: TRBD2 (5 bases). Between the trimmed V and J ends, which lost 2 bases and 0 bases, there was a span of 20 bases. CDR3 length: 20 residues. Germline-derived CDR1 and CDR2 are MDHEN and SYDVKM. The CDR3 DNA is TGTGCCAGCAGTTTACATGCGGGCGGAATCTTGAGCTCTGGGGCCAACGTCCTGACTTTC. This gives the protein CASSLHAGGILSSGANVLTF.

The V and J genes are TRBV7-2 and TRBJ2-7; TRBD2 agrees at 12 bases. V lost 5 bases and J lost 0; bases outside the gene matches: 5. CDR1 is SGHTA and CDR2 is FQGNSA in the germline V gene. The CDR3 is 16 amino acids. The CDR3 DNA reads TGTGCCAGCAGCCCACCGACTAGCGGGAGCTCCTACGAGCAGTACTTC. It specifies CASSPPTSGSSYEQYF.

In nucleotides, the CDR3 is TGTGCCAGCAGCTCATTAGTCCGGATTCCGGGACTAGCGGACTACGAGCAGTACTTC. Amino acid sequence: CASSSLVRIPGLADYEQYF. This chain uses TRBV7-6 with TRBJ2-7; TRBD2 matches 11 bases. The trim removed 4 bases at V and 3 bases at J, leaving 17 bases unmatched. The germline gives CDR1 SGHVS, CDR2 FNYEAQ. The CDR3 consists of 19 residues.

CDR3 sequence (DNA): TGTGCCAGCAGTTTAAACCCGCGGACTAGCGGGACAGATACGCAGTATTTT. Translation gives CASSLNPRTSGTDTQYF. The rearrangement links TRBV28 to TRBJ2-3, with 11 bases aligning to TRBD2. The CDR3 totals 17 residues. CDR1 and CDR2 (germline): MDHEN, SYDVKM. The V segment lost 2 bases and the J segment 3 bases; nucleotides outside the gene matches: 7.